A selection of T cell receptor beta chains follows, all from one sample in a study of blood T cell repertoires in COVID-19. Data came from immunoSEQ multiplex PCR; TCRdb stores just in-frame clones and leaves some out. The sample lists 190,000 or so clones, roughly 87% occurring once. The sequenced sample was PBMCs or T cells enriched from blood (not recorded which). The receptors shown here come from a woman aged 25-40 years who had recovered from COVID-19. The conserved cysteine and the conserved F or W are not part of the CDR3 here. Each record gives: V gene, J gene, D gene, CDR3 protein. The D gene is left open where the match is weak.

v_gene: TRBV4-1; j_gene: TRBJ1-6; d_gene: TRBD1; CDR3aa: ASSQLGQSNSPLH
v_gene: TRBV13; j_gene: TRBJ2-1; d_gene: TRBD2; CDR3aa: ASSGRLAGGPRGEQF
v_gene: TRBV5-8; j_gene: TRBJ1-1; d_gene: NA; CDR3aa: ASSPLNTEAF
v_gene: TRBV4-2; j_gene: TRBJ1-5; d_gene: NA; CDR3aa: ASSHIQDSNQPQH
v_gene: TRBV14; j_gene: TRBJ2-3; d_gene: TRBD2; CDR3aa: ASSHLAGGPTDTQY
v_gene: TRBV19; j_gene: TRBJ2-2; d_gene: NA; CDR3aa: ASSPLVDTGELF
v_gene: TRBV2; j_gene: TRBJ1-4; d_gene: NA; CDR3aa: ASSAVSPLDEKLF
v_gene: TRBV19; j_gene: TRBJ2-5; d_gene: TRBD1; CDR3aa: ASSSDREETQY
v_gene: TRBV11-2; j_gene: TRBJ1-2; d_gene: NA; CDR3aa: ASSPERTNYGYT
v_gene: TRBV30; j_gene: TRBJ1-3; d_gene: TRBD1; CDR3aa: AWSMTGTGNTIY
v_gene: TRBV18; j_gene: TRBJ1-1; d_gene: TRBD1; CDR3aa: ASLSRQGVGDTEAF
v_gene: TRBV30; j_gene: TRBJ2-7; d_gene: NA; CDR3aa: AWSGGAGTHEQY
v_gene: TRBV12-3/TRBV12-4; j_gene: TRBJ2-1; d_gene: NA; CDR3aa: ASSLRYHEQF
v_gene: TRBV12-3/TRBV12-4; j_gene: TRBJ1-2; d_gene: NA; CDR3aa: ASSFSAVYGYT
v_gene: TRBV12-5; j_gene: TRBJ1-5; d_gene: TRBD1; CDR3aa: ASGLVDRGYQPQH
v_gene: TRBV10-2; j_gene: TRBJ1-2; d_gene: TRBD1; CDR3aa: ASSESSKGAGGYT
v_gene: TRBV14; j_gene: TRBJ1-1; d_gene: TRBD1; CDR3aa: ASSLRGRVLTEAF
v_gene: TRBV24-1; j_gene: TRBJ2-1; d_gene: TRBD1; CDR3aa: ATSDSGTGMNEQF
v_gene: TRBV5-1; j_gene: TRBJ2-3; d_gene: TRBD1; CDR3aa: ASSQTAQGADTQY
v_gene: TRBV6-1; j_gene: TRBJ2-7; d_gene: NA; CDR3aa: ASSEESAGAYEQY
v_gene: TRBV28; j_gene: TRBJ2-1; d_gene: NA; CDR3aa: ASSSFRGEIDNEQF
v_gene: TRBV19; j_gene: TRBJ1-5; d_gene: TRBD1; CDR3aa: ASSIVVGTGIQPQH
v_gene: TRBV7-3; j_gene: TRBJ2-1; d_gene: TRBD2; CDR3aa: ASSLTLAGGPGEQF
v_gene: TRBV11-2; j_gene: TRBJ1-3; d_gene: TRBD1; CDR3aa: ASSLSRDRIPGNTIY
v_gene: TRBV4-1; j_gene: TRBJ1-2; d_gene: NA; CDR3aa: ASSQDQFGRALYGYT
v_gene: TRBV6-2/TRBV6-3; j_gene: TRBJ2-7; d_gene: NA; CDR3aa: ASSRTREGYEQY
v_gene: TRBV18; j_gene: TRBJ1-6; d_gene: NA; CDR3aa: ASSPDSTGVSPLH
v_gene: TRBV5-4; j_gene: TRBJ1-2; d_gene: TRBD1; CDR3aa: ASSLGWDRRNYGYT
v_gene: TRBV20-1; j_gene: TRBJ2-3; d_gene: NA; CDR3aa: SGDSTDTQY
v_gene: TRBV7-9; j_gene: TRBJ1-1; d_gene: NA; CDR3aa: ASSPPRVNTEAF
v_gene: TRBV11-2; j_gene: TRBJ1-1; d_gene: NA; CDR3aa: ASSLSGVARTEAF
v_gene: TRBV6-2/TRBV6-3; j_gene: TRBJ2-7; d_gene: TRBD1; CDR3aa: ASSPGQVHEQY
v_gene: TRBV5-4; j_gene: TRBJ1-1; d_gene: NA; CDR3aa: ASSLGIAGTEAF
v_gene: TRBV12-3/TRBV12-4; j_gene: TRBJ1-2; d_gene: NA; CDR3aa: ASSLGGIYGYT
v_gene: TRBV30; j_gene: TRBJ1-4; d_gene: TRBD1; CDR3aa: AWSEGQGRGEKLF
v_gene: TRBV19; j_gene: TRBJ2-1; d_gene: TRBD2; CDR3aa: ASSLIAGGPLGSYNEQF
v_gene: TRBV4-1; j_gene: TRBJ1-4; d_gene: TRBD1; CDR3aa: ASSQPSGTGNEKLF
v_gene: TRBV11-3; j_gene: TRBJ2-1; d_gene: NA; CDR3aa: ASSFTYNEQF
v_gene: TRBV30; j_gene: TRBJ2-3; d_gene: NA; CDR3aa: AWSVGGTQY
v_gene: TRBV29-1; j_gene: TRBJ2-5; d_gene: TRBD1; CDR3aa: SALIGQVGETQY
v_gene: TRBV2; j_gene: TRBJ1-5; d_gene: TRBD1; CDR3aa: ASSVSRTGVRQPQH
v_gene: TRBV24-1; j_gene: TRBJ1-5; d_gene: TRBD1; CDR3aa: ATSDRTGVGNQPQH
v_gene: TRBV7-2; j_gene: TRBJ2-1; d_gene: TRBD1; CDR3aa: ASSATGTGRNEQF
v_gene: TRBV19; j_gene: TRBJ2-1; d_gene: TRBD2; CDR3aa: ASSIVGLADINEQF
v_gene: TRBV10-1; j_gene: TRBJ2-7; d_gene: TRBD1; CDR3aa: ASSAFRDRTYEQY
v_gene: TRBV7-2; j_gene: TRBJ2-5; d_gene: NA; CDR3aa: ASSLAGLGETQY
v_gene: TRBV24-1; j_gene: TRBJ2-1; d_gene: NA; CDR3aa: ATLGAGGEQF
v_gene: TRBV30; j_gene: TRBJ1-1; d_gene: NA; CDR3aa: AWSGAHKNTEAF
v_gene: TRBV19; j_gene: TRBJ1-1; d_gene: TRBD1; CDR3aa: ASSIYGGTGLTEAF
v_gene: TRBV4-3; j_gene: TRBJ1-2; d_gene: TRBD1; CDR3aa: ASSLRSGQGTGYT
v_gene: TRBV30; j_gene: TRBJ1-3; d_gene: NA; CDR3aa: AWSHTSGNTIY